A single sample is the source of the 9 T cell receptor beta chains below, sequenced in a study of blood T cell repertoires in COVID-19. Measured with immunoSEQ multiplex PCR; TCRdb has only the in-frame clones, and not every one. The sample comprises 200,000 to 250,000 clones, less than 90% of which are singletons, and just under 20% rests with the top ten. Material: peripheral blood. The receptors stem from a man aged 25 to 40 with active or convalescent COVID-19.

The chain joins TRBV7-2 to TRBJ1-2; 7 bases agree with TRBD1. The junction had 13 bases not matched to a gene; V was cut back by 2 bases and J by 1 base. The CDR3 totals 18 residues. Germline CDR1 and CDR2: SGHTA and FQGNSA. CDR3 amino acids: CASSLSSQGSGGNYGYTF. The CDR3 bases are TGTGCCAGCAGCTTAAGCTCGCAAGGTTCAGGGGGTAACTATGGCTACACCTTC.

The rearrangement joins TRBV18 to TRBJ1-2; TRBD1 is a possible D gene (5 bases). In germline, CDR1 is KGHSH, CDR2 LQKENI. Trimming removed 2 bases from V and 2 bases from J, with 15 bases in between. There are 16 residues in the CDR3. CDR3 sequence reads: CASSPGIDSFNYGYTF. The CDR3 DNA reads TGTGCCAGCTCACCAGGAATAGACAGCTTCAACTATGGCTACACCTTC.

The V call is TRBV9, the J call TRBJ2-5; tentatively, D is TRBD2 (6 bases). The CDR3 consists of 16 residues. V dropped 3 bases and J dropped 3 bases, with 18 bases sitting between them. Germline CDR1 is SGDLS and CDR2 is YYNGEE. The CDR3 loop is CASSAITGSRKETQYF. The CDR3 coding sequence is TGTGCCAGCAGCGCCATAACCGGGAGTCGGAAAGAGACCCAGTACTTC. Together with reference TRBV9 and TRBJ2-5, the CDR3 gives the full variable domain: DSGVTQTPKHLITATGQRVTLRCSPRSGDLSVYWYQQSLDQGLQFLIQYYNGEERAKGNILERFSAQQFPDLHSELNLSSLELGDSALYFCASSAITGSRKETQYFGPGTRLLVL.

The gene calls are TRBV18 and TRBJ2-3; tentatively, D is TRBD1 (6 bases). Germline V lookup: CDR1 KGHSH, CDR2 LQKENI. V gave up 0 bases and J gave up 7 bases, with 17 bases separating them. The CDR3 loop spans 16 amino acids. The CDR3 protein is CASSPPGLGARYTQYF. In nucleotides, the CDR3 is TGTGCCAGCTCACCACCAGGTCTGGGGGCGCGGTATACGCAGTATTTT.

This sequence joins TRBV9 and TRBJ2-2, with D unresolved. V lost 3 bases to trimming and J lost 1 base, with 13 bases between them. CDR3 size: 16 residues. Germline CDR1 reads SGDLS; CDR2 reads YYNGEE. The CDR3 here is CASSERHVQNTGELFF. The CDR3 nucleotides are TGTGCCAGCAGCGAAAGACACGTGCAGAACACCGGGGAGCTGTTTTTT. The whole variable domain, remainder taken from reference TRBV9 and TRBJ2-2, is DSGVTQTPKHLITATGQRVTLRCSPRSGDLSVYWYQQSLDQGLQFLIQYYNGEERAKGNILERFSAQQFPDLHSELNLSSLELGDSALYFCASSERHVQNTGELFFGEGSRLTVL.

This chain links TRBV12-1 with TRBJ1-1. TRBV12-1 is a recognized pseudogene. The CDR3 contains 16 residues. CDR3 amino acids: CASSTTNPGGSTEAFF. The CDR3, as DNA: TGTGCCAGCAGCACCACTAACCCCGGGGGGAGCACTGAAGCTTTCTTT.

This chain connects TRBV5-6 to TRBJ1-2; 9 nucleotides line up with TRBD1. The CDR3 length is 16 residues. Trimming removed 0 bases from V and 4 bases from J; junction bases left unmatched: 7. Germline values: CDR1 SGHDT, CDR2 YYEEEE. CDR3 protein: CASSLAGGQGIYGYTF. The CDR3 DNA reads as TGTGCCAGCAGCTTGGCCGGGGGACAGGGAATCTATGGCTACACCTTC.

The CDR3 here is CASSTGVTDTQYF. DNA of the CDR3: TGTGCCAGCAGCACCGGGGTGACAGATACGCAGTATTTT. The chain is built from TRBV7-9 and TRBJ2-3; maybe TRBD2 (5 bases). Looked up from germline, CDR1 is SEHNR and CDR2 is FQNEAQ (reference sequence). The CDR3 length is 13 residues. Between the trimmed V and J ends, which lost 5 bases and 3 bases, there was a span of 9 bases. Using reference TRBV7-9 and TRBJ2-3 for the parts outside the CDR3, the full variable domain is DTGVSQNPRHKITKRGQNVTFRCDPISEHNRLYWYRQTLGQGPEFLTYFQNEAQLEKSRLLSDRFSAERPKGSFSTLEIQRTEQGDSAMYLCASSTGVTDTQYFGPGTRLTVL.

This sequence joins TRBV9 and TRBJ2-2; no reliable D call. The CDR3 spans 13 residues. Trimming took 0 bases from V and 6 from J, leaving 6 bases between them. The germline V gene encodes CDR1 SGDLS and CDR2 YYNGEE. The CDR3 sequence is CASSVGGSGELFF. CDR3 sequence (DNA): TGTGCCAGCAGCGTAGGAGGATCCGGGGAGCTGTTTTTT.